This is a list of T cell receptor beta chains from one sample in a study of blood T cell repertoires in COVID-19. Here immunoSEQ multiplex PCR was the method, and the copy in TCRdb shows in-frame clones only, minus some. The data hold around 230,000 clones, with 87% observed a single time. Sequenced: peripheral blood. The receptor set was obtained from a man in his sixties who had recovered from COVID-19. Both conserved end residues are part of each CDR3. The D gene is left open where the match is weak. Expanded clones get a size class; other rows say once, few or many, or leave the size out.

-,TRBV30,TRBJ1-2,TRBD1,CAWGRQGYGWGYTF,TGTGCCTGGGGGAGACAGGGTTACGGCTGGGGCTACACCTTC
-,TRBV2,TRBJ1-6,-,CASKGNGHRSPLHF,TGTGCCAGCAAGGGGAACGGCCATCGGTCACCCCTCCACTTT
-,TRBV10-2,TRBJ2-2,TRBD2,CASSESASGGIGELFF,TGCGCCAGCAGTGAGTCGGCTAGCGGGGGTATCGGGGAGCTGTTTTTT
-,TRBV5-1,TRBJ2-3,-,CASSSGQSDTQYF,TGCGCCAGCAGCTCCGGACAGTCCGATACGCAGTATTTT
-,TRBV7-9,TRBJ1-4,-,CASSLTSGKAEKLFF,TGTGCCAGCAGCTTAACAAGCGGGAAGGCGGAAAAACTGTTTTTT
-,TRBV7-8,TRBJ2-3,TRBD2,CASSLVSGGAQDTQYF,TGTGCCAGCAGCTTAGTGAGCGGGGGGGCGCAAGATACGCAGTATTTT
-,TRBV2,TRBJ1-5,TRBD1,CASSVGQGSQPQHF,TGTGCCAGCAGTGTGGGACAGGGGTCTCAGCCCCAGCATTTT
-,TRBV15,TRBJ1-1,TRBD1,CATRMNGDRGTTFF,TGTGCCACCCGTATGAACGGGGACAGGGGGACAACTTTCTTT
-,TRBV5-6,TRBJ2-3,TRBD2,CASSLDGGGDTQYF,TGTGCCAGCAGCTTGGACGGGGGGGGAGATACGCAGTATTTT
-,TRBV7-9,TRBJ1-4,-,CASSLKTGANEKLFF,TGTGCCAGCAGCTTAAAGACGGGTGCTAATGAAAAACTGTTTTTT
-,TRBV24-1,TRBJ1-3,-,CATSEAGSNGNTIYF,TGTGCCACCAGTGAAGCCGGGTCAAATGGAAACACCATATATTTT
-,TRBV30,TRBJ1-5,-,CAWSASGFNNQPQHF,TGTGCCTGGAGTGCCTCCGGGTTCAACAATCAGCCCCAGCATTTT
-,TRBV5-1,TRBJ2-1,-,CASSLNSRDQFF,TGCGCCAGCAGCTTGAACAGCAGGGATCAGTTCTTC
-,TRBV5-8,TRBJ2-7,-,CASSLQTVYYEQYF,TGTGCCAGCAGCCTACAGACAGTATATTACGAGCAGTACTTC
once,TRBV19,TRBJ2-2,TRBD2,CASSMRLAGALGTGELFF,TGTGCCAGTAGTATGAGACTAGCGGGGGCCCTGGGGACCGGGGAGCTGTTTTTT
-,TRBV5-4,TRBJ1-2,-,CASSPDPGRPGYTF,TGTGCCAGCAGCCCGGACCCAGGGAGGCCTGGCTACACCTTC
-,TRBV6-1,TRBJ2-2,TRBD2,CASSEWGGNAGELFF,TGTGCCAGCAGTGAATGGGGGGGGAACGCCGGGGAGCTGTTTTTT
-,TRBV2,TRBJ2-7,-,CASNGGTHGYEQYF,TGTGCCAGCAACGGAGGAACCCACGGGTACGAGCAGTACTTC
-,TRBV24-1,TRBJ2-5,TRBD1,CATSGGSPGTGLLGGQETQYF,TGTGCCACCAGTGGGGGGAGCCCGGGGACAGGGCTTTTAGGCGGCCAAGAGACCCAGTACTTC
-,TRBV28,TRBJ2-1,-,CASSLPRAGATWEQFF,TGTGCCAGCAGTCTTCCTCGGGCAGGGGCCACCTGGGAGCAGTTCTTC
-,TRBV25-1,TRBJ1-4,-,CASSEYPDTILGEKLFF,TGTGCCAGCAGTGAATACCCCGACACAATCCTGGGTGAAAAACTGTTTTTT
-,TRBV24-1,TRBJ2-3,TRBD1,CATGKTGGGTQYF,TGTGCCACCGGGAAAACAGGGGGCGGTACGCAGTATTTT
-,TRBV4-2,TRBJ1-1,-,CASSQGAGYFTSEAFF,TGTGCCAGCAGCCAAGGAGCAGGGTATTTTACCTCTGAAGCTTTCTTT
-,TRBV7-9,TRBJ1-1,TRBD1,CASSQHQGEAEAFF,TGTGCCAGCAGCCAACACCAGGGGGAGGCTGAAGCTTTCTTT
once,TRBV5-1,TRBJ1-1,TRBD1,CASSLAPGQGKDTEAFF,TGCGCCAGCAGCTTGGCGCCGGGACAGGGGAAGGACACTGAAGCTTTCTTT
-,TRBV27,TRBJ1-2,TRBD1,CASSRQGKAYGYTF,TGTGCCAGCAGCCGACAGGGGAAGGCCTATGGCTACACCTTC
-,TRBV27,TRBJ1-2,TRBD1,CASILTGGGGGYTF,TGTGCCAGCATTCTGACAGGGGGCGGGGGGGGCTACACCTTC
few,TRBV7-9,TRBJ1-6,TRBD1,CASSNDRGFNSPLHF,TGTGCCAGCAGCAATGACAGGGGGTTTAATTCACCCCTCCACTTT
-,TRBV18,TRBJ1-5,-,CASSPPDDSRRQPQHF,TGTGCCAGCTCACCTCCCGACGATTCTAGACGTCAGCCCCAGCATTTT
-,TRBV6-1,TRBJ1-2,TRBD1,CASSERFVRWDSVYGYTF,TGTGCCAGCAGTGAACGATTTGTGCGGTGGGACAGCGTCTATGGCTACACCTTC
-,TRBV9,TRBJ2-7,TRBD1,CASSGPGQGYEQYF,TGTGCCAGCAGCGGCCCGGGACAGGGCTACGAGCAGTACTTC
-,TRBV27,TRBJ1-5,TRBD1,CASSLYTGQGGQPQHF,TGTGCCAGCAGTTTATATACGGGACAGGGGGGGCAGCCCCAGCATTTT
-,TRBV9,TRBJ2-2,TRBD1,CASSATPSRGTGATGELFF,TGTGCCAGCAGCGCCACTCCTTCTCGAGGGACAGGGGCCACCGGGGAGCTGTTTTTT
-,TRBV7-8,TRBJ1-1,TRBD1,CASSLDGQGQSEAFF,TGTGCCAGCAGCTTAGACGGACAGGGACAGTCGGAGGCTTTCTTT
-,TRBV6-5,TRBJ2-7,TRBD1,CASRSQGQGAYEQYF,TGTGCCAGCAGGTCTCAGGGACAGGGGGCGTACGAGCAGTACTTC
-,TRBV7-9,TRBJ1-4,-,CASSLNTVTTNEKLFF,TGTGCCAGCAGCCTTAATACAGTAACAACTAATGAAAAACTGTTTTTT
-,TRBV16,TRBJ1-1,TRBD1,CASSQTPGQENTEAFF,TGTGCCAGCAGCCAGACGCCGGGACAGGAGAACACTGAAGCTTTCTTT
-,TRBV9,TRBJ2-7,TRBD1,CASSDRQGDEQYF,TGTGCCAGCAGCGACCGACAGGGGGACGAGCAGTACTTC
-,TRBV5-1,TRBJ2-1,TRBD2,CATGGGHTSYNEQFF,TGCGCCACCGGGGGGGGACACACGTCCTACAATGAGCAGTTCTTC
-,TRBV5-1,TRBJ2-5,TRBD1,CASSRMDRGETQYF,TGCGCCAGCAGCCGAATGGACAGGGGGGAGACCCAGTACTTC
-,TRBV19,TRBJ2-2,TRBD1,CASSPTANRGTGELFF,TGTGCCAGTAGCCCCACCGCCAACAGGGGGACCGGGGAGCTGTTTTTT
-,TRBV5-1,TRBJ1-1,-,CASSDTPYTEAFF,TGCGCCAGCAGCGATACACCCTACACTGAAGCTTTCTTT
once,TRBV19,TRBJ1-1,-,CASRTIGRVTEAFF,TGTGCCAGTAGGACTATAGGAAGAGTGACTGAAGCTTTCTTT
-,TRBV27,TRBJ1-1,-,CASSRYREGNTEAFF,TGTGCCAGCAGCCGATACAGGGAGGGGAACACTGAAGCTTTCTTT
-,TRBV7-2,TRBJ1-5,-,CASSSTVRGSNQPQHF,TGTGCCAGCAGCTCAACAGTCAGAGGGAGCAATCAGCCCCAGCATTTT
-,TRBV2,TRBJ2-2,TRBD1,CAHNTGGNTGELFF,TGTGCACATAACACAGGGGGCAACACCGGGGAGCTGTTTTTT
-,TRBV20-1,TRBJ1-2,TRBD1,CSASQAGGVAYGYTF,TGCAGTGCTAGTCAAGCAGGGGGAGTCGCGTATGGCTACACCTTC
-,TRBV7-2,TRBJ2-1,TRBD2,CASSLAFSRGLAGGMGQFF,TGTGCCAGCAGCTTAGCCTTTAGCCGGGGACTAGCGGGGGGCATGGGGCAGTTCTTC
once,TRBV11-2,TRBJ2-3,TRBD2,CASSFFGGTDTQYF,TGTGCCAGCAGCTTTTTCGGGGGGACAGATACGCAGTATTTT
-,TRBV5-1,TRBJ2-7,-,CASSLLPGNSYEQYF,TGCGCCAGCAGCTTGTTACCCGGGAATAGCTACGAGCAGTACTTC
-,TRBV28,TRBJ2-3,-,CASSFGGATDTQYF,TGTGCCAGCAGTTTTGGTGGGGCCACAGATACGCAGTATTTT
-,TRBV15,TRBJ1-1,-,CATSRRGNTEAFF,TGTGCCACCAGCAGACGGGGGAACACTGAAGCTTTCTTT
-,TRBV11-2,TRBJ2-1,TRBD2,CASSWEGNRGGWDEQFF,TGTGCCAGCAGCTGGGAGGGGAATCGGGGGGGTTGGGATGAGCAGTTCTTC
once,TRBV27,TRBJ2-7,TRBD2,CASRDLLAGAYEQYF,TGTGCCAGCAGGGACCTACTAGCGGGGGCCTACGAGCAGTACTTC
-,TRBV12-5,TRBJ2-5,TRBD2,CASGPRGGQETQYF,TGTGCTAGTGGGCCTCGGGGGGGACAAGAGACCCAGTACTTC
-,TRBV7-8,TRBJ2-3,TRBD2,CASSLDIAGAGTDTQYF,TGTGCCAGCAGCTTAGACATAGCGGGGGCGGGCACAGATACGCAGTATTTT
-,TRBV27,TRBJ2-7,TRBD1,CASSFTGAYEQYF,TGTGCCAGCAGTTTTACAGGGGCCTACGAGCAGTACTTC
-,TRBV7-2,TRBJ1-2,-,CASSLDGTLYGYTF,TGTGCCAGCAGCTTAGACGGGACACTATATGGCTACACCTTC
-,TRBV3-1/TRBV3-2,TRBJ1-6,-,CASSLRSYNSPLHF,TGTGCCAGCAGCCTCCGGAGTTATAATTCACCCCTCCACTTT
-,TRBV14,TRBJ2-7,-,CASSQAGRGPSYEQYF,TGTGCCAGCAGCCAAGCGGGGCGGGGGCCCTCCTACGAGCAGTACTTC